The 10 T cell receptor beta chains in this list originate from one sample, sequenced in a study of monozygotic twins with inflammatory bowel disease. TCRdb reanalyzed the 5' RACE reads, giving one entry per CDR3 protein sequence and no DNA. Its table records 150,000 to 200,000 distinct CDR3 sequences. What was sequenced was blood. The receptor source for this set is a human donor with ulcerative colitis or Crohn's disease, or a healthy co-twin of an affected twin (not recorded which).

CDR3 sequence: CASSPSGRATHYEQFF. This rearrangement joins TRBV4-1 to TRBJ2-1; the TCRdb D gene call, TRBD2, has no DNA to confirm it. This CDR3 has 16 residues. CDR1 and CDR2 from the germline V gene are MGHRA and YSYEKL.

The CDR3 loop is CASSKAETSNQPQHF. The chain couples TRBV21-1 to TRBJ1-5. TRBV21-1 is a known pseudogene. The CDR3 runs 15 residues.

This chain's CDR3 is CASSLWGWVDRDEDNEQFF. The chain employs TRBV7-2 and TRBJ2-1; as DNA is missing, the TRBD1 call by TCRdb cannot be tested. In germline, CDR1 is SGHTA, CDR2 FQGNSA. CDR3 size: 19 residues.

This rearrangement joins TRBV6-2 or TRBV6-3 to TRBJ2-1; TCRdb outputs TRBD2, but without DNA this stays unchecked. The CDR3 covers 15 residues. CDR1 and CDR2 (germline): MNHEY, SVGEGT. CDR3: CASTSPGLATNEQFF.

This chain links TRBV11-2 with TRBJ1-2. Germline CDR1 SGHAT, CDR2 FQNNGV. CDR3 size: 17 residues. The CDR3 spells CASSFSRSAGDDYGYTF.

The chain has TRBV21-1 and TRBJ2-1; TCRdb calls TRBD2, which cannot be checked without DNA. TRBV21-1 corresponds to a pseudogene. The CDR3 covers 17 residues. This CDR3 reads CASSKATRTSVVNEQFF.

The chain is built from TRBV11-2 and TRBJ2-2; without DNA, the TCRdb call of TRBD2 cannot be checked. The CDR3 totals 12 residues. The germline CDR1 and CDR2 sequences are SGHAT and FQNNGV. The CDR3 sequence: CASSFLAGELFF.

The chain uses TRBV24-1 and TRBJ2-6; lacking DNA, the TRBD1 call made by TCRdb goes unchecked. Germline V gene lookup returns CDR1 KGHDR and CDR2 SFDVKD. This CDR3 is built from 16 residues. The CDR3 sequence: CATMGHQGSGANVLTF.

The rearrangement uses TRBV6-5 and TRBJ2-7; the D call from TCRdb, TRBD2, cannot be confirmed without DNA. Germline values: CDR1 MNHEY, CDR2 SVGAGI. The CDR3 runs to 15 residues. The CDR3: CASSYFDSPYYEQYF.

V usage is TRBV5-1 and J usage is TRBJ2-5; TCRdb picks TRBD1, but there is no DNA to check that call. Germline values: CDR1 SGHRS, CDR2 YFSETQ. The CDR3 sequence is 14 residues long. The CDR3: CASSDGGAQETQYF.